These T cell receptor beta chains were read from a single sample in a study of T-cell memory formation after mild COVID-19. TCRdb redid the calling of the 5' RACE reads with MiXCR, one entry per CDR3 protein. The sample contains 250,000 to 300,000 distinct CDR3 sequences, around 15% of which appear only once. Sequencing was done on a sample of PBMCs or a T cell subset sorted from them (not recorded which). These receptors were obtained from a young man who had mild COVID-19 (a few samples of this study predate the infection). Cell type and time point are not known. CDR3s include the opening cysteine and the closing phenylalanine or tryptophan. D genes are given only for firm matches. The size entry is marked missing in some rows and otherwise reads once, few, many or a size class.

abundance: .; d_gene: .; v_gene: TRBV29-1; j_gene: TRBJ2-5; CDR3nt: TGCAGCGCCACCCGGGACAAGGGCCTATGGGGAGAGACCCAGTACTTC; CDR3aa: CSATRDKGLWGETQYF
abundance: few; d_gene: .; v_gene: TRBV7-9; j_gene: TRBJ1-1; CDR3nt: TGTGCCAGCAGCCGTTGGACAGACACTGAAGCTTTCTTT; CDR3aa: CASSRWTDTEAFF
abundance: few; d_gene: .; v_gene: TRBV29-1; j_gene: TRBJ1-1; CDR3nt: TGCAGCGTTGATTCTTACGACGGGACTGAAGCTTTCTTT; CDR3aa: CSVDSYDGTEAFF
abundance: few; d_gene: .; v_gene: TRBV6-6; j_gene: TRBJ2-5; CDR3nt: TGTGCCAGCAGACCCGGGACCTTCCAAGAGACCCAGTACTTC; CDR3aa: CASRPGTFQETQYF
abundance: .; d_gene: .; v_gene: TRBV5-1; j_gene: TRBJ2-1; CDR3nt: TGCGCCAGCACCCCTAAGGGCGGGGTATATGATCAGTTCTTC; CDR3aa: CASTPKGGVYDQFF
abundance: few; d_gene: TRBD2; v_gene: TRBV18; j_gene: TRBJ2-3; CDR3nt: TGTGCCAGCTCACCACCGGGCAGCGGGGGCACAGATACGCAGTATTTT; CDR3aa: CASSPPGSGGTDTQYF
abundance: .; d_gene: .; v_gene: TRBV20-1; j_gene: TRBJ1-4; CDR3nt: TGCAGTGCTAAAGGGATCCTTATAGAGGCCGATGAAAAACTGTTTTTT; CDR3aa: CSAKGILIEADEKLFF
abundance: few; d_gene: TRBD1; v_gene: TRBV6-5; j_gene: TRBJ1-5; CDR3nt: TGTGCCAGCAAGACACAGGGGGCTCTGGGGCAGCCCCAGCATTTT; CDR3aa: CASKTQGALGQPQHF
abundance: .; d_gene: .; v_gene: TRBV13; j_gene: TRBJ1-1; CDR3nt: TGTGCCAGCGGTTGGGTGAAGGGGATTTCGATTCTAGCTTTCTTT; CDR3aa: CASGWVKGISILAFF
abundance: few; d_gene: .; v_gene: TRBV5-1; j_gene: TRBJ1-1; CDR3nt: TGCGCCAGCAGCTTGAAGGAAGGGGTCTGGAACACTGAAGCTTTCTTT; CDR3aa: CASSLKEGVWNTEAFF
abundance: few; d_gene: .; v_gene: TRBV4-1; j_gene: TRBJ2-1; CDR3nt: TGCGCCAGCAGCCAAGTGGGGGTCCTTGAGCAGTTCTTC; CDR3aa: CASSQVGVLEQFF
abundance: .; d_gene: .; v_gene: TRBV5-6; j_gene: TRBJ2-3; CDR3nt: TGTGCCAGCAGCTCGGGGGACCCCTCCTGGGAGTATTTT; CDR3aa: CASSSGDPSWEYF
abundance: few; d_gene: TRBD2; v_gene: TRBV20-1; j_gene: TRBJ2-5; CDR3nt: TGCAGTGCTGTGACTAGCGGGACCCAGTACTTC; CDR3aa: CSAVTSGTQYF
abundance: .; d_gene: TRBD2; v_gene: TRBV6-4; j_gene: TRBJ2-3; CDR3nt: TGTGCCAGCAGTGTCCTAGCGGGGGGCAATACGCAGTATTTT; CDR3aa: CASSVLAGGNTQYF
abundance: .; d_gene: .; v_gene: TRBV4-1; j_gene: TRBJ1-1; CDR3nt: TGCGCCAGCAGCCAAGCAGGGGTTTTATCGTTTGAAGCTTTCTTT; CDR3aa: CASSQAGVLSFEAFF
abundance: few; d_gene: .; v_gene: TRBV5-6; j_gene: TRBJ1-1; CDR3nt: TGTGCCAGCAGCTTGCTGGCCCTGGGGGTTGAAGCTTTCTTT; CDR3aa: CASSLLALGVEAFF
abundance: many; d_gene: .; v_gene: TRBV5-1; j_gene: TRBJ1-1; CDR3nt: TGCGCCAGCAGCTTGGCGGGGAACACTGAAGCTTTCTTT; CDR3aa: CASSLAGNTEAFF
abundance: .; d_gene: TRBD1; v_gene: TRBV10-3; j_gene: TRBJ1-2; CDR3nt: TGTGCCATCAGTACTGGACAGGGCCCGTTTGGCTACACCTTC; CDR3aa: CAISTGQGPFGYTF
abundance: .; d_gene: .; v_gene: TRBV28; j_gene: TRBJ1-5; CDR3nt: TGTGCCAGCAGCCCGGGGGGGAGCAGGCCCCAGCATTTT; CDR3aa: CASSPGGSRPQHF
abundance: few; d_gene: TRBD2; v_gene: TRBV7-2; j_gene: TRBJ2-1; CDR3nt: TGTGCCAGCAGCCAGGGACTAGCGAACAATGAGCAGTTCTTC; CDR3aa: CASSQGLANNEQFF
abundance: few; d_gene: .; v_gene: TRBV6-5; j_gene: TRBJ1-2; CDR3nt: TGTGCCAGCAGTTCGGAACCGGGAACTAACTATGGCTACACCTTC; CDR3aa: CASSSEPGTNYGYTF
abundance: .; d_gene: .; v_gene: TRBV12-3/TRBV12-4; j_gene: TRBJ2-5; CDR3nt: TGTGCCAGCAGTACCCTCAAGGGCGGGTCCTCCTTC; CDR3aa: CASSTLKGGSSF
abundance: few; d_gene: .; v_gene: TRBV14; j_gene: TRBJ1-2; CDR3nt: TGTGCCAGCAGCCAAGATTGGTCGCCGGGTGGCTACACCTTC; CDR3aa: CASSQDWSPGGYTF
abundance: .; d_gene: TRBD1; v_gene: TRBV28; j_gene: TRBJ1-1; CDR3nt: TGTGCCAGCAGTTTAGACAGGGGGAGCCTTAAAGCTTTCTTT; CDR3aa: CASSLDRGSLKAFF
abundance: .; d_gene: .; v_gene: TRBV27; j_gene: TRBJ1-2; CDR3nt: TGTGCCAGCAGTTTTAGCAGGGAAGTCTATGGCTACACCTTC; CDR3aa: CASSFSREVYGYTF
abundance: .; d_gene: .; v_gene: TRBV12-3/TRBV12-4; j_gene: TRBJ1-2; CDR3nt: TGTGCCAGCAGCGGGAGGCAGAACTATGGCTACACCTTC; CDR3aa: CASSGRQNYGYTF
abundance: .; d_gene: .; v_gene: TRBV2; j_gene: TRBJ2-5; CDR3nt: TGTGCCAGCAGTGGGATGGTAGCGCCGGATGAAGAGACCCAGTACTTC; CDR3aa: CASSGMVAPDEETQYF
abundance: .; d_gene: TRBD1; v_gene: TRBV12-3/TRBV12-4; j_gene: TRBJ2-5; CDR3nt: TGTGCCAGCAGGTCGACAGGGGGCCAAGAGACCCAGTACTTC; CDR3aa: CASRSTGGQETQYF
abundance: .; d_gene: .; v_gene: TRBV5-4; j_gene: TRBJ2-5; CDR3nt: TGTGCCAGCAGCTTATGGGCCCGCCTCGCGCGAGAGACCCAGTACTTC; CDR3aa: CASSLWARLARETQYF
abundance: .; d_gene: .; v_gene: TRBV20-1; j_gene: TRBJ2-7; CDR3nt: TGCAGTGCTAGTAATCCAGAATCGAATTACGAGCAGTACTTC; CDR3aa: CSASNPESNYEQYF
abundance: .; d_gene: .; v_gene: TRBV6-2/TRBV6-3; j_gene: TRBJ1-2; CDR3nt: TGTGCCAGCAGTGACCCACCCGGGACACCAGATGGCTACACCTTC; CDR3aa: CASSDPPGTPDGYTF
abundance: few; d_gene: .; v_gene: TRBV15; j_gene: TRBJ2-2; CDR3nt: TGTGCCACTCTCGGCAGGGGCGGGGACACCGGGGAGCTGTTTTTT; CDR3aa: CATLGRGGDTGELFF
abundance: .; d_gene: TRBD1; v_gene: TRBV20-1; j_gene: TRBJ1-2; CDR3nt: TGCAGTGCCGAAGCGGGACAGGGCCCCTCCTATGGCTACACCTTC; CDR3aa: CSAEAGQGPSYGYTF
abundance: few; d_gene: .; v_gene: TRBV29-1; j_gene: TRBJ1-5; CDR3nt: TGCAGCGTCTTGTCCGGGGTCGGGCAGCCCCAGCATTTT; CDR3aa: CSVLSGVGQPQHF
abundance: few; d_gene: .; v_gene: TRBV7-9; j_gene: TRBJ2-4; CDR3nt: TGTGCCAGCAGTTGGCCCGGAGGGGGCGAAAACATTCAGTACTTC; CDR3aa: CASSWPGGGENIQYF
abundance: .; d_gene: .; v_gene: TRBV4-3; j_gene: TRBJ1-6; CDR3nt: TGCGCCAGCAGCCAACGATGGACCGGCTATAATTCACCCCTCCACTTT; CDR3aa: CASSQRWTGYNSPLHF
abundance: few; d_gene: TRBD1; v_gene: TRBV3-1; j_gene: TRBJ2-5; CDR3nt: TGTGCCAGCAGCCAAGGCTATGGACAGGGGTGGGAGACCCAGTACTTC; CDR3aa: CASSQGYGQGWETQYF
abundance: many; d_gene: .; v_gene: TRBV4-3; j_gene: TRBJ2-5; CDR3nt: TGCGCCAGCAGCCAAGGAGTACACGAAGAGACCCAGTACTTC; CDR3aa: CASSQGVHEETQYF
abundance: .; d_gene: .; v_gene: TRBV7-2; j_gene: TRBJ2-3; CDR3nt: TGTGCCAGCAGCTTAGACTGGGGCCCCACAGATACGCAGTATTTT; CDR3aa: CASSLDWGPTDTQYF
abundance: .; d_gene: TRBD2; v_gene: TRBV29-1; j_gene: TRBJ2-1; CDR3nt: TGCAGGGTCATAGCGGGGGGTTACAATGAGCAGTTCTTC; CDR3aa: CRVIAGGYNEQFF
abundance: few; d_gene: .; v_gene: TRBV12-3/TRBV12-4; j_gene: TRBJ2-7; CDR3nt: TGTGCCAGCAGTTTTCCCGGGGCCAGCTCCTACGAGCAGTACTTC; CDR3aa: CASSFPGASSYEQYF
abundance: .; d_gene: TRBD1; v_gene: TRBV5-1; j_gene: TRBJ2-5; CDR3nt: TGCGCCAGCAGCTTAGACAGGGGCGAAGAGACCCAGTACTTC; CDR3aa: CASSLDRGEETQYF
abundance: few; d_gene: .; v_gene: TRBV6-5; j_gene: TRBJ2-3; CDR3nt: TGTGCCAGCAGCAAACTAGCCGGTACGCAGTATTTT; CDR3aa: CASSKLAGTQYF